Shown below are 4 T cell receptor beta chains from a single sample sequenced in a study of blood T cells in healthy people across ages. Next came a second PCR, run for roughly 6 to 11 cycles, which used a sample-barcoded 5' primer along with a J-beta primer mix. A single record per CDR3 protein comes from TCRdb applying MiXCR to the 5' RACE reads. Of over 1,500,000 distinct CDR3 sequences listed, roughly two fifths are singletons. The sample comprised blood. The receptors were gathered from a human donor in good health.

DNA for the CDR3: TGTGCCAGCAGCTTACTCCGGGACAGACCCGTCGAGCAGTACTTC. Its translation is CASSLLRDRPVEQYF. V is TRBV7-2 and J is TRBJ2-7; 7 bases align to TRBD1. This CDR3 is built from 15 residues. CDR1 SGHTA and CDR2 FQGNSA come from the germline V gene. With 2 bases clipped from V and 6 bases from J, the junction kept 10 bases outside the gene matches.

This clonotype has more than one count but fewer than ten. The chain combines TRBV12-3 or TRBV12-4 with TRBJ2-1; 12 bases align to TRBD2. V gave up 4 bases and J gave up 12 bases; unmatched junction bases: 10. This CDR3 region has 15 residues. CDR3 in amino acids: CASSSSSGGAHSQFF. The CDR3 DNA is TGTGCCAGCAGTTCCTCTAGCGGGGGGGCGCACTCGCAGTTCTTC.

The J gene is TRBJ2-7, the V gene TRBV5-1; D is uncertain. From germline, CDR1 is SGHRS and CDR2 YFSETQ. Deletions cut 2 bases from V and 0 bases from J, with 12 bases between. This CDR3 spans 15 amino acids. The CDR3 DNA is TGCGCCAGCAGCTTACTGTGGGAAAGCTCCTACGAGCAGTACTTC. Its translation is CASSLLWESSYEQYF.

The rearrangement uses TRBV9 and TRBJ2-1, with TRBD1 identical over 8 bases. The trim removed 0 bases at V and 4 bases at J, leaving 6 bases unmatched. The CDR3 totals 16 residues. Germline CDR1 reads SGDLS; CDR2 reads YYNGEE. CDR3 region: CASSVGGTGFYNEQFF. The CDR3 nucleotides read TGTGCCAGCAGCGTAGGGGGGACAGGATTTTACAATGAGCAGTTCTTC.